The 23 T cell receptor delta chains given below trace back to one sample, sequenced in a study of Vδ1+ human thymocytes listed by TCRdb under 2018. Results the study describes overall, beyond this receptor: Thymic TRG and TRD repertoires appeared highly polyclonal with Gaussian CDR3 length distributions, unlike oligoclonal peripheral blood repertoires.

The run used an Illumina MiSeq. RNA was isolated using the RNeasy mini kit, and reverse transcription was performed with Superscript III. CDR3 amplicons were produced by multiplex PCR using pooled V-gene forward primers and a constant-region reverse primer with Illumina adaptor overhangs. TCRdb reprocessed the public reads with the caller CATT; rows with the same DNA were merged afterwards. The sample table shows some 23,000 delta-chain clones, and 25% to 35% are seen once. The ten largest clones take up 1.5% to 2% of the sample. These TCRs' antigens remain unknown. Material: Vdelta1+ gamma-delta thymocytes from the thymus. Reading the label with the study, this specimen's cell subset or site is: FACS-sorted CD3+ TCRalphabeta- TCRVdelta1+ TCRVdelta2- thymocytes. The receptors originated from a boy younger than two who had congenital heart surgery.

The sample holds one count of this clone. This same CDR3 is encoded by further DNA sequences in the sample. The V call is TRDV1, the J call TRDJ1, with TRDD3 identical over 9 bases. V lost 0 bases and J lost 4; bases outside the gene matches: 15. The CDR3 consists of 19 residues. The germline CDR1 and CDR2 sequences are TSWWSYY and QGS. This chain's CDR3 is CALGELVLPKGDTNDKLIF. The CDR3, as DNA: TGTGCTCTTGGGGAACTCGTTCTCCCTAAGGGGGATACTAACGATAAACTCATCTTT.

The chain links TRDV1 to TRDJ1; maybe TRDD2 (6 bases). V was shortened by 4 bases and J by 4 bases, with 28 bases between the two germline ends. Germline CDR1 is TSWWSYY and CDR2 is QGS. CDR3 length: 19 amino acids. CDR3 in amino acids: CALGGPIGLPLSGYDKLIF. The DNA of the CDR3 is TGTGCTCTTGGGGGACCCATAGGCCTTCCCTTATCGGGCTACGATAAACTCATCTTT.

The gene calls are TRDV1 and TRDJ1; D gene ambiguous. Germline V lookup: CDR1 TSWWSYY, CDR2 QGS. V was clipped by 2 bases and J by 0 bases, with 13 bases between them. CDR3 length equals 16 residues. In nucleotides, the CDR3 is TGTGCTCTTGGGGAAAAGGTCTCCTTTGACACCGATAAACTCATCTTT. Translated: CALGEKVSFDTDKLIF.

This clone was seen a few times. The chain links TRDV1 to TRDJ1, with TRDD3 matching over 7 bases. Trimming removed 0 bases from V and 0 bases from J; junction bases left unmatched: 19. The germline V gene has CDR1 TSWWSYY and CDR2 QGS. This CDR3 comprises 21 residues. The CDR3 coding sequence is TGTGCTCTTGGGGAACTAGAGACCTCCCCATACTGGGGTTGGTACACCGATAAACTCATCTTT. It codes for CALGELETSPYWGWYTDKLIF.

The chain combines TRDV1 with TRDJ1, with TRDD3 matching over 12 bases. The trim removed 4 bases at V and 0 bases at J, leaving 21 bases unmatched. Per germline, CDR1 TSWWSYY and CDR2 QGS. There are 22 residues in the CDR3. The CDR3 loop reads CALGAPPFLWGIRGRYTDKLIF. The CDR3 DNA reads TGTGCTCTTGGGGCCCCCCCTTTCCTCTGGGGGATACGCGGGAGGTACACCGATAAACTCATCTTT.

This clone was seen many times. The chain recombines TRDV1 with TRDJ1, with D perhaps matching TRDD2 or TRDD3 (5 bases each). This CDR3 has 17 residues. The V and J ends lost 5 bases and 8 bases respectively, with 27 bases between them. The germline gives CDR1 TSWWSYY, CDR2 QGS. Here the CDR3 reads CALGKGILRCPDGKLIF. The CDR3, as DNA: TGTGCTCTTGGGAAAGGGATCCTTCGCTGCCCCGATGGAAAACTCATCTTT.

This clone was counted only a few times. The rearrangement uses TRDV1 and TRDJ1, with 10 bases aligning to TRDD3. Unmatched junction bases numbered 5, after V lost 0 bases and J lost 1 base. The CDR3 is 17 amino acids. The V gene's germline CDR1 is TSWWSYY and CDR2 QGS. CDR3 protein: CALGELGGGYSTDKLIF. Written as DNA, the CDR3 is TGTGCTCTTGGGGAACTAGGTGGGGGATACTCCACCGATAAACTCATCTTT.

The V and J genes are TRDV1 and TRDJ2, with a tentative D call TRDD3 (6 bases). The CDR3 spans 21 residues. The germline V gene encodes CDR1 TSWWSYY and CDR2 QGS. V lost 1 base and J lost 4, with 28 bases in between. The CDR3 protein is CALGEPDSFHDRGTGTAQLFF. The CDR3 DNA reads TGTGCTCTTGGGGAACCGGATAGTTTTCACGACCGGGGGACCGGGACAGCACAACTCTTCTTT.

The chain has TRDV1 and TRDJ1; TRDD3 might be the D (5 bases). Germline CDR1 and CDR2: TSWWSYY and QGS. Trimming removed 3 bases at V and 4 bases at J, with 15 bases between. This CDR3 region has 15 residues. The CDR3 DNA reads TGTGCTCTTGGGGAGAAGCGTAGGCTGGGCGATAAACTCATCTTT. This sequence encodes CALGEKRRLGDKLIF.

The chain joins TRDV1 to TRDJ1, with D possibly being TRDD3 (6 bases). With 4 bases removed from V and 1 base from J, the gap between germline ends came to 25 bases. This CDR3 region has 19 residues. Per the germline V gene, CDR1 is TSWWSYY and CDR2 is QGS. The CDR3: CALGVLSHAHWEGTDKLIF. The CDR3 region has the DNA TGTGCTCTTGGGGTACTTTCCCACGCCCACTGGGAGGGCACCGATAAACTCATCTTT.

This clone has just a few counts. The rearrangement uses TRDV1 and TRDJ1; no reliable D call. The CDR3 contains 17 residues. V shed 4 bases and J shed 3 bases, with 21 bases lying between them. Germline-derived CDR1 and CDR2 are TSWWSYY and QGS. CDR3 bases: TGTGCTCTTGGGGGCAGCTCCCTCGAGAATCACCCCGATAAACTCATCTTT. Amino acid sequence: CALGGSSLENHPDKLIF.

This clone is medium-sized by share. The sample carries other DNA sequences with the same CDR3. V gene TRDV1 combines with J gene TRDJ1, with D hard to call. With 6 bases removed from V and 0 bases from J, the gap between germline ends came to 11 bases. The length of the CDR3 is 14 residues. Germline CDR1 reads TSWWSYY; CDR2 reads QGS. This chain's CDR3 is CALGGHPNTDKLIF. CDR3 coding DNA: TGTGCTCTTGGCGGGCACCCTAACACCGATAAACTCATCTTT.

This clone was picked up a small number of times. The chain couples TRDV1 to TRDJ1; D unclear. The V gene's germline CDR1 is TSWWSYY and CDR2 QGS. This CDR3 comprises 16 residues. Trimming cost V 0 bases and J 4 bases, with 15 bases left between them. The DNA of the CDR3 is TGTGCTCTTGGGGAACTACCCTCCGGATTAGACGATAAACTCATCTTT. This translates into CALGELPSGLDDKLIF.

This clone was seen a handful of times. The gene calls are TRDV1 and TRDJ1; 10 bases agree with TRDD3. Germline CDR1 TSWWSYY, CDR2 QGS. CDR3 length: 19 amino acids. The ends lost 6 bases at V and 4 bases at J; junction bases unmatched: 20. CDR3 sequence reads: CALGKSYRGDTREGDKLIF. The DNA of the CDR3 is TGTGCTCTTGGCAAATCCTATAGGGGGGATACGCGTGAGGGCGATAAACTCATCTTT.

This clone was seen a handful of times. V is TRDV1 and J is TRDJ1, with D possibly matching TRDD2 (5 bases). Trimming removed 0 bases at V and 3 bases at J, with 17 bases between. The CDR3 length is 17 residues. Germline CDR1 is TSWWSYY and CDR2 is QGS. CDR3: CALGELDPIPYADKLIF. The CDR3 DNA reads as TGTGCTCTTGGGGAACTAGACCCTATTCCTTACGCCGATAAACTCATCTTT.

In the case of this clone: Other DNA variants within this sample encode the same CDR3. The chain joins TRDV1 to TRDJ1, with a weak D call TRDD2 (6 bases). V was pared by 2 bases and J by 2 bases, with 30 bases between. The CDR3 contains 21 residues. In germline, CDR1 is TSWWSYY, CDR2 QGS. CDR3 protein: CALGEAPPPFLAGSHTDKLIF. The CDR3 nucleotides read TGTGCTCTTGGGGAAGCACCCCCCCCTTTCCTAGCTGGATCCCATACCGATAAACTCATCTTT.

This clone was detected ten times or more. Within the sample, other DNA sequences also encode this same CDR3. The V call is TRDV1, the J call TRDJ1, with 11 bases aligning to TRDD3. In germline, CDR1 is TSWWSYY, CDR2 QGS. This CDR3 is 21 amino acids long. J gave up 0 bases and V 0 bases, and 15 bases lay outside the gene matches. CDR3 in DNA: TGTGCTCTTGGGGAACTAGGACCTCTGGGGGATACCCTCCCTTACACCGATAAACTCATCTTT. Translated, it gives CALGELGPLGDTLPYTDKLIF.

This chain joins TRDV1 and TRDJ1, with 7 bases aligning to TRDD3. This CDR3 spans 21 amino acids. Trimming removed 0 bases from V and 0 bases from J; junction bases left unmatched: 19. The germline gives CDR1 TSWWSYY, CDR2 QGS. The CDR3 DNA is TGTGCTCTTGGGGAACTTAACGGCCGGGGGATGCCAGGCAAGTACACCGATAAACTCATCTTT. Translation: CALGELNGRGMPGKYTDKLIF.

This clone was seen more than once but under ten times. Other DNA sequences of this sample code for an identical CDR3. The V call is TRDV1, the J call TRDJ1; 8 bases fit TRDD3. The CDR3 is 19 residues long. Unmatched junction bases numbered 16, after V lost 4 bases and J lost 0 bases. CDR1 and CDR2 (germline): TSWWSYY, QGS. The CDR3 nucleotides are TGTGCTCTTGGGGTTTCCTTCCCAGACTGGGGGGAGTACACCGATAAACTCATCTTT. Encoded protein: CALGVSFPDWGEYTDKLIF.

The V and J genes are TRDV1 and TRDJ1; 13 bases map to TRDD3. The CDR3 contains 20 residues. The V and J ends lost 1 base and 0 bases, in that order; junction bases with no gene match: 11. CDR1 and CDR2 (germline): TSWWSYY, QGS. The CDR3 region is CALGEPRVLGDTRYTDKLIF. CDR3 bases: TGTGCTCTTGGGGAACCTCGAGTACTGGGGGATACGCGGTACACCGATAAACTCATCTTT.

This clone was seen only a few times. This rearrangement joins TRDV1 to TRDJ1; 10 bases fit TRDD3. The CDR3 is 22 residues long. V lost 8 bases, J lost 0 bases, and 27 bases stayed unmatched. Germline V gene sequence: CDR1 TSWWSYY, CDR2 QGS. CDR3 amino acids: CALSRARTMLHTGGSYTDKLIF. CDR3 DNA sequence: TGTGCTCTTTCTCGGGCCCGCACTATGTTACATACTGGGGGATCCTACACCGATAAACTCATCTTT.

This clone was counted a single time. With a much larger clone just one base away, this may be a read error. The rearrangement links TRDV1 to TRDJ1, with D possibly being TRDD3 (6 bases). V dropped 4 bases and J dropped 2 bases, with 11 bases sitting between them. The CDR3 length is 14 residues. Germline CDR1 and CDR2: TSWWSYY and QGS. The CDR3 DNA is TGTGCTCTTGGGGCACTAGGGGATACCGATAAACTCATCTTT. Its translation is CALGALGDTDKLIF.

The V gene is TRDV1, the J gene TRDJ1; 7 nucleotides match TRDD3. Germline lookup yields CDR1 TSWWSYY and CDR2 QGS. This CDR3 spans 20 amino acids. Losses at the gene ends were 0 bases for V and 6 bases for J; bases not matched to a gene: 22. The CDR3 region has the DNA TGTGCTCTTGGGGAACTGCTCTTCGGAGACTCAGGCTCACTGGGGAATAAACTCATCTTT. Amino acid sequence: CALGELLFGDSGSLGNKLIF.